The next 18 T cell receptor beta chains were all read from a single sample in a study of patients and donors after allogeneic stem cell transplantation. TCRdb itself ran the RT-PCR reads through MiXCR, one entry per CDR3 protein. The sample has roughly 180,000 distinct CDR3 sequences; 41% are singletons. Source material: blood, either unsorted or a sorted T cell fraction (not recorded which). Every receptor here comes from a human donor who was either an allogeneic HSCT recipient or a stem cell or donor lymphocyte infusion donor (not recorded which). It is not recorded whose cells these are; they may come from a transplant donor.

This clonotype was seen only once. The CDR3 loop reads CARPGAQYF. DNA of the CDR3: TGTGCCAGGCCGGGGGCCCAGTACTTC. V is TRBV12-3 or TRBV12-4 and J is TRBJ2-5; weak D call: TRBD2 (6 bases). Trimming removed 9 bases at V and 9 bases at J, with 8 bases between. The CDR3 is 9 amino acids.

This clonotype was observed a few times. The chain joins TRBV11-2 to TRBJ1-5, with a weak D call TRBD1 (6 bases). Germline values: CDR1 SGHAT, CDR2 FQNNGV. The CDR3 length is 13 residues. V was pared by 5 bases and J by 7 bases, with 12 bases between. The CDR3 coding sequence is TGTGCCAGCAGCCCAACAGGGTACCAGCCCCAGCATTTT. It codes for CASSPTGYQPQHF.

V is TRBV5-1 and J is TRBJ2-3, with 9 bases lining up with TRBD1. V lost 1 base and J lost 4; bases outside the gene matches: 4. The CDR3 extends over 15 amino acids. Germline CDR1 is SGHRS and CDR2 is YFSETQ. The CDR3 nucleotides are TGCGCCAGCAGCTTGCCGACAGGGGGGGCAGATACGCAGTATTTT. As protein: CASSLPTGGADTQYF.

This chain connects TRBV4-3 to TRBJ2-3; D ambiguous. This CDR3 contains 17 residues. Trimming took 0 bases from V and 0 from J, leaving 13 bases between them. Germline-derived CDR1 and CDR2 are LGHNA and YSLEER. CDR3 protein: CASSQDPPGSSTDTQYF. The CDR3 bases are TGCGCCAGCAGCCAAGATCCCCCGGGTTCTAGCACAGATACGCAGTATTTT.

The gene calls are TRBV6-5 and TRBJ2-1; D might be TRBD2 (5 bases). Germline CDR1 is MNHEY and CDR2 is SVGAGI. V gave up 1 base and J gave up 11 bases, with 6 bases separating them. There are 11 residues in the CDR3. CDR3 sequence reads: CASSYFGKQFF. For the CDR3, the DNA is TGTGCCAGCAGTTACTTCGGGAAGCAGTTCTTC.

The J gene is TRBJ1-2, the V gene TRBV7-9; 7 nucleotides line up with TRBD1. From germline, CDR1 is SEHNR and CDR2 FQNEAQ (reference sequence). With V trimmed by 3 bases and J by 6 bases, 7 bases remained unmatched. This CDR3 spans 14 amino acids. CDR3 protein: CASSFGQQGNGYTF. In DNA form, the CDR3 reads TGTGCCAGCAGCTTCGGACAACAGGGGAATGGCTACACCTTC. Full variable domain (outside the CDR3, taken from reference TRBV7-9 and TRBJ1-2): DTGVSQNPRHKITKRGQNVTFRCDPISEHNRLYWYRQTLGQGPEFLTYFQNEAQLEKSRLLSDRFSAERPKGSFSTLEIQRTEQGDSAMYLCASSFGQQGNGYTFGSGTRLTVV.

This clonotype was detected only a few times. The rearrangement links TRBV28 to TRBJ1-4; TRBD1 matches 7 bases. V gave up 5 bases and J gave up 7 bases; unmatched junction bases: 7. Germline lookup yields CDR1 MDHEN and CDR2 SYDVKM. The CDR3 is 14 residues long. DNA of the CDR3: TGTGCCAGCAGTAGACAGGGTTCTGTTGAAAAACTGTTTTTT. This translates into CASSRQGSVEKLFF.

CDR3 coding DNA: TGTGCCAGCAGTTTCCTAAAATCGGCTGGTGGCTACACCTTC. Translated: CASSFLKSAGGYTF. The V gene is TRBV27, the J gene TRBJ1-2; D is ambiguous. Trimming shortened V by 3 bases and J by 7 bases, and 15 bases separated the two germline ends. The CDR3 extends over 14 amino acids. Per germline, CDR1 MNHEY and CDR2 SMNVEV (reference sequence).

The chain joins TRBV7-6 to TRBJ2-3; 10 bases are a match to TRBD2. This CDR3 has 15 amino acids. The J segment lost 5 bases and the V segment lost 5 bases, leaving 7 bases of the junction unmatched. Germline V gene data show CDR1 as SGHVS and CDR2 as FNYEAQ. CDR3 protein: CASSPLAGVIDTQYF. CDR3 nucleotides: TGTGCCAGCAGCCCTCTAGCGGGAGTGATAGATACGCAGTATTTT.

The V and J genes are TRBV5-1 and TRBJ2-5; D is possibly TRBD1 (6 bases). Germline values: CDR1 SGHRS, CDR2 YFSETQ. Between the trimmed V and J ends, which lost 7 bases and 2 bases, there was a span of 15 bases. The CDR3 covers 14 residues. In DNA form, the CDR3 reads TGCGCCAGCCAAACTACAGGGTGGCAAGAGACCCAGTACTTC. This sequence encodes CASQTTGWQETQYF.

This clonotype was counted only a few times. The chain combines TRBV29-1 with TRBJ2-7; TRBD2 might be the D (5 bases). Germline loops: CDR1 SQVTM, CDR2 ANQGSEA. CDR3 length equals 12 residues. V dropped 1 base and J dropped 5 bases, with 9 bases sitting between them. Written as DNA, the CDR3 is TGCAGCGTTGAAGGGAGAGGGAACGAGCAGTACTTC. It encodes CSVEGRGNEQYF.

V is TRBV12-3 or TRBV12-4 and J is TRBJ1-1; D is ambiguous. Trimming stripped 8 bases from V and 8 bases from J, with 21 bases between. The CDR3 covers 14 residues. CDR3 region: CASHAPFLAPEAFF. The CDR3 DNA reads TGTGCCAGCCATGCCCCATTTTTAGCCCCGGAAGCTTTCTTT.

V is TRBV24-1 and J is TRBJ1-5, with D perhaps TRBD1 (5 bases). CDR3 length: 16 residues. The V end was cut by 8 bases, the J end by 4 bases, with 20 bases between. Germline V CDR1 and CDR2: KGHDR, SFDVKD. The CDR3 protein is CATTQGMIGWNQPQHF. The CDR3 bases are TGTGCCACCACTCAGGGAATGATAGGATGGAATCAGCCCCAGCATTTT.

The gene calls are TRBV6-2 or TRBV6-3 and TRBJ2-7; D unresolved. Germline CDR1 is MNHEY and CDR2 is SVGEGT. The CDR3 runs 11 residues. V was clipped by 7 bases and J by 0 bases, with 4 bases between them. The DNA for the CDR3 is TGTGCCAGCATCGGCTCCTACGAGCAGTACTTC. Protein product: CASIGSYEQYF.

V gene TRBV7-2 combines with J gene TRBJ1-1, with TRBD1 as a possible D gene (6 bases). Germline lookup yields CDR1 SGHTA and CDR2 FQGNSA. V was cut by 3 bases and J by 6 bases, with 11 bases left in between. The CDR3 is made up of 13 amino acids. The CDR3 reads CASSFRGPPEAFF. CDR3 bases: TGTGCCAGCAGCTTCAGGGGCCCCCCTGAAGCTTTCTTT.

The chain combines TRBV18 with TRBJ1-1, with 7 bases matching TRBD1. CDR1 KGHSH and CDR2 LQKENI come from the germline V gene. V lost 4 bases, J lost 8 bases, and 4 bases stayed unmatched. The CDR3 has 12 amino acids. This CDR3 is CASSRTGKEAFF. The CDR3 DNA reads as TGTGCCAGCTCACGGACAGGAAAGGAAGCTTTCTTT. Supplemented by reference TRBV18 and TRBJ1-1, the full variable domain reads NAGVMQNPRHLVRRRGQEARLRCSPMKGHSHVYWYRQLPEEGLKFMVYLQKENIIDESGMPKERFSAEFPKEGPSILRIQQVVRGDSAAYFCASSRTGKEAFFGQGTRLTVV.

This clonotype was detected a few times. V gene TRBV7-9 combines with J gene TRBJ1-2; D call uncertain. Germline assignment: CDR1 SEHNR and CDR2 FQNEAQ (reference sequence). The CDR3 loop spans 11 amino acids. V was trimmed by 1 base and J by 6 bases, leaving 3 bases between them. The CDR3 bases are TGTGCCAGCAGCTTAGTCAATGGCTACACCTTC. Translating gives CASSLVNGYTF.

V and J are TRBV7-8 and TRBJ2-1; no firm D call. This CDR3 is built from 12 residues. V lost 1 base, J lost 9 bases, and 7 bases lay in between. Germline CDR1 is SGHVS and CDR2 is FQNEAQ. CDR3 coding DNA: TGTGCCAGCAGCTTAGTAGATGCTGAGCAGTTCTTC. Amino acids: CASSLVDAEQFF.